This T cell receptor beta chain came from a study of control samples from healthy donors and cancer patients. The CDR3 totals 13 residues. The ends were cut back, 5 bases at V and 7 bases at J, with 14 bases in the middle. Germline lookup yields CDR1 SEHNR and CDR2 FQNEAQ (reference sequence). Here immunoSEQ multiplex PCR was the method, and the copy in TCRdb shows in-frame clones only, minus some. The profile shows around 82,000 clones, around 91% of them singletons. The chain has TRBV7-9 and TRBJ1-1; unclear D gene. The sequence derives from a man over 45 in good health. The sequencing sample was made of blood. The CDR3 region has the DNA TGTGCCAGCAGCCCGGGTTTGGCAGTTGAAGCTTTCTTT. As protein: CASSPGLAVEAFF.